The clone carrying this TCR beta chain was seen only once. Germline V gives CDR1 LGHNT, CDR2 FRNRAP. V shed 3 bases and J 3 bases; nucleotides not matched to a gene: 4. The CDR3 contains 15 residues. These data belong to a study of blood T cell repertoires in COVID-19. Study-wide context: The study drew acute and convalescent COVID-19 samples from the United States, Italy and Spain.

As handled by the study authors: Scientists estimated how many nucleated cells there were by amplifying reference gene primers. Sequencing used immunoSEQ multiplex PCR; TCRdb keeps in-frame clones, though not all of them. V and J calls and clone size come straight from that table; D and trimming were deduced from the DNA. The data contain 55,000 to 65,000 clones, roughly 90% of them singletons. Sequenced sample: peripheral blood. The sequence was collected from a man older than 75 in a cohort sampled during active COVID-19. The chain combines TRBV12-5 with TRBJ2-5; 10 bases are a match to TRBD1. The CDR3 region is CASGLRQGAEETQYF. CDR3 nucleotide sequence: TGTGCTAGTGGTTTAAGACAGGGGGCGGAAGAGACCCAGTACTTC.